This T cell receptor (beta chain) was obtained from a study of CD8 T cells in Susac syndrome. Findings of the study overall: The study admitted that it had a relatively small number of individuals in its TCR sequencing and HLA analysis.

Reverse transcription of roughly 0.45 to 1 ug RNA was performed with random hexamers. A multiplex approach, immunoSEQ multiplex PCR, amplified TCR beta CDR3 across 54 Vbeta and 13 Jbeta. TCRdb passed the immunoSEQ multiplex PCR reads through MiXCR, listing each CDR3 protein once. The table records tens of thousands of distinct CDR3 sequences, approximately 94% of them present only once. As concerns this clonotype: Its specificity is not known.

CD8+ and CD4+ blood T cells underwent TCR beta sequencing. TEMRA cells were enriched by FACS, while CD8+ and CD4+ T cells were obtained through a negative isolation that was performed magnetically. The germline V gene has CDR1 DFQATT and CDR2 SNEGSKA (reference sequence). The CDR3 length is 16 residues. V lost 0 bases, J lost 5 bases, and 19 bases lay in between. This sequence was found in a human donor with multiple sclerosis. Sequenced input: CD8+ T cells from PBMCs. This chain uses TRBV20-1 with TRBJ2-5; D could derive from TRBD1 or TRBD2 (5 bases each). DNA for the CDR3: TGCAGTGCTAGAGATGTCCCGGGACGTTCGGGGGAGACCCAGTACTTC. Protein product: CSARDVPGRSGETQYF.